This T cell receptor (beta chain) was sequenced for a study of cytomegalovirus exposure and HLA in healthy donors. As concerns this clone: No antigen is known for it.

Donors came from a validation cohort of 90 to 150 subjects, distinct from the first 666-subject cohort. Findings of the study overall: With high specificity and sensitivity, the classifier reportedly diagnosed cytomegalovirus status.

Assay: immunoSEQ multiplex PCR; the TCRdb copy retains only in-frame clones and omits some. The table records about 240,000 clones, about 90% of them present only once. CDR3 size: 11 residues. The V end lost 8 bases, the J end lost 3 bases, and 8 bases lay between the germline ends. Germline CDR1 and CDR2: MNHNS and SASEGT. The sequence came from a woman aged 25 to 39 in good health and CMV-seropositive. Sequenced material: PBMCs. The V gene is TRBV6-1, the J gene TRBJ2-7; D not resolved. The CDR3 coding sequence is TGTGCCAGCTTCGAGAACTACGAGCAGTACTTC. Translation gives CASFENYEQYF.